The 28 T cell receptor beta chains presented below share a single source sample, sequenced in a study of monozygotic twins with inflammatory bowel disease. TCRdb reworked the 5' RACE reads into one entry per CDR3 protein, no DNA. This sample's clone table lists some 100,000 distinct CDR3 sequences. What was sequenced was blood. The receptor source for this set is a human donor with ulcerative colitis or Crohn's disease, or a healthy co-twin of an affected twin (not recorded which).

The rearrangement joins TRBV20-1 to TRBJ2-1; the D call of TRBD1 rests on TCRdb alone, since no DNA is present to check it. This CDR3 is 17 amino acids long. Germline loops: CDR1 DFQATT, CDR2 SNEGSKA (reference sequence). The CDR3 sequence: CSANEFGTSSSYNEQFF.

The chain recombines TRBV6-1 with TRBJ2-1; checking the TCRdb D call of TRBD2 is not possible without DNA. In germline, CDR1 is MNHNS, CDR2 SASEGT. The CDR3 has 18 residues. The CDR3 here is CASSEEAWGTYSYNEQFF.

This chain joins TRBV12-3 or TRBV12-4 and TRBJ2-3; TCRdb proposes TRBD1, but this gene call is untestable without DNA. This CDR3 spans 14 amino acids. The CDR3 protein is CASRESGSTDTQYF.

This chain joins TRBV7-7 and TRBJ2-1; absent DNA, TCRdb's TRBD1 call cannot be checked. Germline V gene sequence: CDR1 SSHAT, CDR2 FNYEAQ (reference sequence). The CDR3 has 13 residues. CDR3 loop: CASSLDRGNEQFF.

The chain joins TRBV29-1 to TRBJ2-5; with no DNA, the TCRdb D assignment of TRBD2 cannot be verified. The CDR3 contains 14 residues. The germline CDR1 and CDR2 sequences are SQVTM and ANQGSEA. The CDR3 sequence is CSVVEGPLGETQYF.

The chain has TRBV12-3 or TRBV12-4 and TRBJ1-3. The CDR3 covers 16 residues. CDR3 sequence: CASSLLIRNSGNTIYF.

The V gene is TRBV27, the J gene TRBJ2-5. This CDR3 region has 14 residues. The germline gives CDR1 MNHEY, CDR2 SMNVEV (reference sequence). The CDR3 region is CASSLSKNKETQYF.

This chain joins TRBV19 and TRBJ2-5; as DNA is missing, the TRBD2 call by TCRdb cannot be tested. Germline CDR1 LNHDA, CDR2 SQIVND (reference sequence). This CDR3 is 15 amino acids long. CDR3 region: CASSISRETGETQYF.

This sequence joins TRBV20-1 and TRBJ2-7. The CDR3 has 11 residues. Germline CDR1 reads DFQATT; CDR2 reads SNEGSKA (reference sequence). The CDR3 spells CSARGAYEQYF.

The chain has TRBV4-3 and TRBJ2-1; without DNA, the TCRdb call of TRBD2 cannot be checked. The CDR3 is made up of 15 amino acids. Germline V gene sequence: CDR1 LGHNA, CDR2 YSLEER. CDR3: CASSQGSSGTNEQFF.

The chain couples TRBV5-1 to TRBJ1-2; TCRdb indicates TRBD1, and absent DNA this call remains unverified. Germline lookup yields CDR1 SGHRS and CDR2 YFSETQ. CDR3 length: 14 amino acids. CDR3 amino acids: CASGRDSRDYGYTF.

The chain couples TRBV12-3 or TRBV12-4 to TRBJ2-3; checking the TCRdb D call of TRBD2 is not possible without DNA. The CDR3 length is 17 residues. This chain's CDR3 is CASRGTVTAEGTDTQYF.

The genes are TRBV5-1 and TRBJ1-3; TCRdb outputs TRBD1, but without DNA this stays unchecked. Looked up from germline, CDR1 is SGHRS and CDR2 is YFSETQ. The CDR3 is 13 residues long. CDR3 in amino acids: CATRSGSGNTIYF.

V and J are TRBV7-9 and TRBJ1-1; TCRdb proposes TRBD1, but this gene call is untestable without DNA. Germline lookup yields CDR1 SEHNR and CDR2 FQNEAQ (reference sequence). The CDR3 contains 15 residues. CDR3: CASSPYDRGEYKAFF.

The rearrangement joins TRBV5-1 to TRBJ2-1; TCRdb lists TRBD2, though no DNA is available to test this call. The length of the CDR3 is 18 residues. In germline, CDR1 is SGHRS, CDR2 YFSETQ. CDR3: CASSFTVWPDSGDNEQFF.

The chain carries TRBV29-1 and TRBJ2-3; TCRdb's D gene call, TRBD2, goes unchecked for lack of DNA. CDR1 and CDR2 from the germline V gene are SQVTM and ANQGSEA. The CDR3 spans 15 residues. The CDR3 region is CSVTTAGGPSDTQYF.

The CDR3 protein is CASSFGGLDHEKLFF. The chain joins TRBV7-9 to TRBJ1-4. CDR3 length equals 15 residues. The germline V gene encodes CDR1 SEHNR and CDR2 FQNEAQ (reference sequence).

V is TRBV20-1 and J is TRBJ1-6; TCRdb's assignment of TRBD1 cannot be checked, as there is no DNA. The CDR3 length is 14 residues. Germline V CDR1 and CDR2: DFQATT, SNEGSKA (reference sequence). This CDR3 is CSARVDRESTPLHF.

The chain recombines TRBV18 with TRBJ2-5; TCRdb returns TRBD2, unconfirmable since there is no DNA. From germline, CDR1 is KGHSH and CDR2 LQKENI. The CDR3 totals 16 residues. CDR3 in amino acids: CASSPWTSGRQETQYF.

The gene calls are TRBV20-1 and TRBJ1-5; TCRdb indicates TRBD1, and absent DNA this call remains unverified. The CDR3 is 14 residues long. The germline gives CDR1 DFQATT, CDR2 SNEGSKA (reference sequence). The CDR3 protein is CSAWDRGINQPQHF.

V usage is TRBV4-2 and J usage is TRBJ2-5; TCRdb proposes TRBD2, but this gene call is untestable without DNA. Germline V gives CDR1 LGHNA, CDR2 YNFKEQ. The CDR3 runs to 17 residues. CDR3 sequence: CASSQPGLAGALETQYF.

V is TRBV7-2 and J is TRBJ2-7; the D gene TCRdb calls, TRBD2, cannot be checked with no DNA. Per germline, CDR1 SGHTA and CDR2 FQGNSA. The CDR3 consists of 18 residues. This CDR3 is CASSLRSHLAGVAYEQYF.

The chain couples TRBV20-1 to TRBJ2-5; TCRdb gives TRBD2 as the D gene, but with no DNA this cannot be confirmed. Germline V gene sequence: CDR1 DFQATT, CDR2 SNEGSKA (reference sequence). The CDR3 sequence is 14 residues long. The CDR3 reads CSARGPLTRETQYF.

The chain joins TRBV7-8 to TRBJ2-7. The CDR3 loop spans 16 amino acids. Germline V CDR1 and CDR2: SGHVS, FQNEAQ. CDR3 residues: CASSPSVIGDSYEQYF.

The chain has TRBV7-3 and TRBJ1-1; with no DNA, the TCRdb D assignment of TRBD1 cannot be verified. Germline CDR1 reads SGHTA; CDR2 reads FQGTGA. The CDR3 covers 14 residues. This chain's CDR3 is CASSPSGANTEAFF. Full variable domain (remainder filled in from reference TRBV7-3 and TRBJ1-1): GAGVSQTPSNKVTEKGKYVELRCDPISGHTALYWYRQSLGQGPEFLIYFQGTGAADDSGLPNDRFFAVRPEGSVSTLKIQRTERGDSAVYLCASSPSGANTEAFFGQGTRLTVV.

The rearrangement uses TRBV3-1 and TRBJ1-6. This CDR3 has 14 residues. CDR1 and CDR2 (germline): LGHDT, YNNKEL (reference sequence). The CDR3: CASSQDARNSPLHF. Supplemented by reference TRBV3-1 and TRBJ1-6, the full variable domain reads DTAVSQTPKYLVTQMGNDKSIKCEQNLGHDTMYWYKQDSKKFLKIMFSYNNKELIINETVPNRFSPKSPDKAHLNLHINSLELGDSAVYFCASSQDARNSPLHFGNGTRLTVT.

This chain uses TRBV27 with TRBJ1-4; TCRdb outputs TRBD1, but without DNA this stays unchecked. CDR1 and CDR2 (germline): MNHEY, SMNVEV (reference sequence). The CDR3 has 15 residues. The CDR3 protein is CASSLGQQSRRKLFF.

This chain links TRBV3-1 with TRBJ1-5. The germline V gene has CDR1 LGHDT and CDR2 YNNKEL (reference sequence). The CDR3 spans 15 residues. CDR3 protein: CASSLTWESNQPQHF.